This T cell receptor (beta chain) was retrieved from a study of lymphopenia after photon versus proton radiotherapy. This table comes from immunoSEQ multiplex PCR, and its TCRdb copy is limited to in-frame clones, with some not included. The sample lists 75,000 or so clones, around 88% occurring once. With regard to this clone: Its specificity is unknown.

The CDR3 contains 15 residues. V lost 4 bases and J lost 1, with 12 bases in between. Per germline, CDR1 SNHLY and CDR2 FYNNEI. Notes on the study in general: Photon-treated patients lost naive T cells and TCR diversity; proton-treated stayed stable. Larger post-nadir TCR diversity loss correlated inversely with survival in deceased patients. Post-nadir diversity loss with photons came from oligoclonal expansion, particularly CD8+ Temra cells.

The chain employs TRBV2 and TRBJ2-3, with D tentatively TRBD1 (6 bases). This specimen consisted of peripheral blood, obtained from a patient treated with proton-based radiotherapy. This clonotype originated in a man in his fifties or sixties with pancreatic cancer. The CDR3 sequence: CASSVDHRGTDTQYF. The DNA of the CDR3 is TGTGCCAGCAGTGTCGACCACAGGGGCACAGATACGCAGTATTTT.